These 5 T cell receptor beta chains came from one sample sequenced in a study of T cells in Graves' hyperthyroidism and ophthalmopathy. It was RNA transcripts that yielded the amplified TCR beta CDR3 regions. During a first-round RT-PCR of the TCR CDR3, the HTBI primer set was used. MiXCR, run by TCRdb on the multiplex PCR reads, gives a single entry per CDR3 protein. The table shows about 360,000 distinct CDR3 sequences, with roughly 13% occurring only once. Sequencing was performed on blood. These receptors came from a man aged 30-40 years with Graves' hyperthyroidism that later progressed to Graves' ophthalmopathy.

This clonotype appeared a few times. This chain joins TRBV2 and TRBJ2-5; D uncertain. The V gene lost 4 bases and the J gene lost 0 bases, with 6 bases spanning the gap. CDR1 is SNHLY and CDR2 is FYNNEI in the germline V gene. The CDR3 runs 13 residues. The CDR3 loop reads CASSGRDQETQYF. CDR3 in DNA: TGTGCCAGCAGTGGCAGAGACCAAGAGACCCAGTACTTC.

This clonotype was seen more than once but under ten times. In nucleotides, the CDR3 is TGCAGCTGGAGGGGTCAAAACACCGGGGAGCTGTTTTTT. Translation gives CSWRGQNTGELFF. The chain employs TRBV20-1 and TRBJ2-2; weak D call: TRBD2 (6 bases). Germline CDR1 DFQATT, CDR2 SNEGSKA (reference sequence). This CDR3 is 13 amino acids long.

This clonotype has just one count. The V call is TRBV6-2 or TRBV6-3, the J call TRBJ2-4, with D perhaps assigned TRBD1 or TRBD2 (5 bases each). Trimming cost V 8 bases and J 0 bases, with 17 bases left between them. Germline assignment: CDR1 MNHEY and CDR2 SVGEGT. The CDR3 totals 16 residues. The CDR3 nucleotides are TGTGCCAGCGGCGGGCGAGGGGAACTAGCCAAAAACATTCAGTACTTC. This sequence encodes CASGGRGELAKNIQYF.

This clonotype has just a few counts. The chain recombines TRBV30 with TRBJ1-1; maybe TRBD1 (5 bases). Germline V gives CDR1 GTSNPN, CDR2 SVGIG (reference sequence). The CDR3 contains 13 residues. With 3 bases removed from V and 6 bases from J, the gap between germline ends came to 14 bases. The CDR3 DNA follows: TGTGCCTGGAGACCCCAGGGTTTCGCTGAAGCTTTCTTT. It specifies CAWRPQGFAEAFF.

The V and J genes are TRBV25-1 and TRBJ2-3, with D possibly TRBD2 on 5 matching bases. Germline CDR1 reads MGHDK; CDR2 reads SYGVNS. Trimming took 4 bases from V and 5 from J, leaving 13 bases between them. The CDR3 loop spans 14 amino acids. CDR3 region: CASSVSDLGDTQYF. For the CDR3, the DNA is TGTGCCAGCAGTGTTAGCGACTTAGGAGATACGCAGTATTTT.